This T cell receptor (beta chain) is from a study of T cell responses to AZD1222 COVID-19 vaccine. J lost 5 bases, V lost 9 bases, and 8 bases had no gene match. The CDR3 length is 14 residues. Germline V gene lookup returns CDR1 SNHLY and CDR2 FYNNEI. Produced via immunoSEQ multiplex PCR; TCRdb's table is partial and in-frame only. The sample includes about 150,000 clones, 93% of them seen just once. This TCR came from an adult in good health. This chain connects TRBV2 to TRBJ2-2; the match to TRBD2 covers 8 bases. The sample in question was peripheral blood, obtained on day 0 of AZD1222 vaccination. CDR3 region: CASESGRRTGELFF. Here the CDR3 DNA reads TGTGCCAGTGAAAGCGGGAGACGAACCGGGGAGCTGTTTTTT.